This paragraph reports one T cell receptor (beta chain). The sample comes from a study of T cells in Graves' hyperthyroidism and ophthalmopathy. There were TCR beta CDR3 regions amplified from RNA transcripts. HTBI primers were the set used in a first-round RT-PCR of the TCR CDR3. One entry per CDR3 protein results from TCRdb running MiXCR on the multiplex PCR reads. This table holds around 270,000 distinct CDR3 sequences, roughly a fifth found once. This TCR was recovered from a man over 45 with Graves' ophthalmopathy. Sequenced material: blood.

CDR3 region: CASSERDYQETQYF. The CDR3 nucleotides read TGTGCCAGCAGCGAGCGGGACTACCAAGAGACCCAGTACTTC. The gene calls are TRBV9 and TRBJ2-5, with 7 bases aligning to TRBD2. CDR1 SGDLS and CDR2 YYNGEE come from the germline V gene. J gave up 0 bases and V 3 bases, and 2 bases lay outside the gene matches. CDR3 size: 14 residues.